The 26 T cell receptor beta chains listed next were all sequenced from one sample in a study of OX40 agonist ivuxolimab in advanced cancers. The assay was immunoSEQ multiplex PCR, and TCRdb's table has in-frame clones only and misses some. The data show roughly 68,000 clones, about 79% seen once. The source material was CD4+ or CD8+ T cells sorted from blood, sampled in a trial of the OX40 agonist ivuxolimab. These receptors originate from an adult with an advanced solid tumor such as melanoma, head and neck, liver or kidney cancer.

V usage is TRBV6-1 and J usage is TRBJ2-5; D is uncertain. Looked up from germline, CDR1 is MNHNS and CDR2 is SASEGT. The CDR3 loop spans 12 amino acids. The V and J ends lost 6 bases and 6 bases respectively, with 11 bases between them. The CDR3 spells CASRPSLQTQYF. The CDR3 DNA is TGTGCCAGCAGACCCTCCCTTCAGACCCAGTACTTC.

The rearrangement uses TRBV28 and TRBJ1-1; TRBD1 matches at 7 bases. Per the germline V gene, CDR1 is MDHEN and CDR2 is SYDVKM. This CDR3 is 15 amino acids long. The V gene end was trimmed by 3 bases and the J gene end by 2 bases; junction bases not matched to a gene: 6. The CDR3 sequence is CASSFGGGENTEAFF. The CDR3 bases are TGTGCCAGCAGTTTCGGAGGGGGCGAAAACACTGAAGCTTTCTTT.

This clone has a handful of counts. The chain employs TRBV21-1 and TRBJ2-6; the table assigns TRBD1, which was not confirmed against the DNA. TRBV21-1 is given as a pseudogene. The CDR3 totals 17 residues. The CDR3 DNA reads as TGTGCCAGCAGCAAAGGGACAGGAGGCTCTGGGGCCAACGTCCTGACTTTC. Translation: CASSKGTGGSGANVLTF.

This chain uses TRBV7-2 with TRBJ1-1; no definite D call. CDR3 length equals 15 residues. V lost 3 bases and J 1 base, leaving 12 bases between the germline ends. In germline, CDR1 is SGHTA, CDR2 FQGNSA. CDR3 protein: CASSLAGPSNTEAFF. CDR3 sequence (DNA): TGTGCCAGCAGCTTGGCAGGTCCATCGAACACTGAAGCTTTCTTT.

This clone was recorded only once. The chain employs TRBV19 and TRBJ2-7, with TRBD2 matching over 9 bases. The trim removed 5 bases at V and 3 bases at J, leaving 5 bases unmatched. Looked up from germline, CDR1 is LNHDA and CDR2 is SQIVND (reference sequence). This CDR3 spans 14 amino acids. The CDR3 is CASSLAGEGYEQYF. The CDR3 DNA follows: TGTGCCAGTAGTTTAGCGGGAGAGGGCTACGAGCAGTACTTC.

CDR3 DNA: TGTGCCAGCAGCAGAGGCAGCGGGAGACAGCATGAGCAGTTCTTC. Amino acids: CASSRGSGRQHEQFF. The V and J genes are TRBV9 and TRBJ2-1; 8 bases are a match to TRBD2. The CDR3 has 15 amino acids. V lost 4 bases and J lost 8; bases outside the gene matches: 11. Germline lookup yields CDR1 SGDLS and CDR2 YYNGEE.

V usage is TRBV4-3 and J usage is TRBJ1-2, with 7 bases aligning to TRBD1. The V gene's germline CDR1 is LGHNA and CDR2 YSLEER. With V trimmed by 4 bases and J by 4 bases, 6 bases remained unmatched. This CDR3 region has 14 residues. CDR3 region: CASSLEDRSYGYTF. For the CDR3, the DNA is TGCGCCAGCAGCCTAGAGGACAGGAGCTATGGCTACACCTTC.

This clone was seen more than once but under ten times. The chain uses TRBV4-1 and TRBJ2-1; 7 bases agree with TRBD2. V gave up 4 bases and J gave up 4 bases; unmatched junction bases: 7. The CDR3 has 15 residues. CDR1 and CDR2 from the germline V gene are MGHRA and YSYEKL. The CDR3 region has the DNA TGCGCCAGCAGCCCCGAGCGGGGTAGATACAATGAGCAGTTCTTC. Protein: CASSPERGRYNEQFF.

The CDR3 loop reads CASTLTGINSPLHF. CDR3 bases: TGTGCCAGCACTCTGACAGGGATTAATTCACCCCTCCACTTT. This chain joins TRBV27 and TRBJ1-6; 7 bases match TRBD1. Germline V gives CDR1 MNHEY, CDR2 SMNVEV (reference sequence). The J segment lost 6 bases and the V segment lost 7 bases, leaving 6 bases of the junction unmatched. This CDR3 is 14 amino acids long.

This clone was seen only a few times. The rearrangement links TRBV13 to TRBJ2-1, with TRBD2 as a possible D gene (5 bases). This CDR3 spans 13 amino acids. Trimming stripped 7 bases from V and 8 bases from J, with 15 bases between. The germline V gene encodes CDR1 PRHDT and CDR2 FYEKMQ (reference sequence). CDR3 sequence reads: CASKNYERYEQFF. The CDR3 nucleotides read TGTGCCAGCAAAAACTACGAGCGGTATGAGCAGTTCTTC. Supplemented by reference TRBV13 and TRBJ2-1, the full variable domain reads AAGVIQSPRHLIKEKRETATLKCYPIPRHDTVYWYQQGPGQDPQFLISFYEKMQSDKGSIPDRFSAQQFSDYHSELNMSSLELGDSALYFCASKNYERYEQFFGPGTRLTVL.

Written as DNA, the CDR3 is TGTGCCAGCAGCTTAGTAACAGGGGGGCGCAATGAGCAGTTCTTC. Its translation is CASSLVTGGRNEQFF. The rearrangement uses TRBV7-2 and TRBJ2-1; TRBD1 agrees at 8 bases. V lost 1 base and J lost 6; bases outside the gene matches: 5. The CDR3 has 15 amino acids. Germline V CDR1 and CDR2: SGHTA, FQGNSA. Filled out from reference TRBV7-2 and TRBJ2-1, the complete variable domain reads GAGVSQSPSNKVTEKGKDVELRCDPISGHTALYWYRQSLGQGLEFLIYFQGNSAPDKSGLPSDRFSAERTGGSVSTLTIQRTQQEDSAVYLCASSLVTGGRNEQFFGPGTRLTVL.

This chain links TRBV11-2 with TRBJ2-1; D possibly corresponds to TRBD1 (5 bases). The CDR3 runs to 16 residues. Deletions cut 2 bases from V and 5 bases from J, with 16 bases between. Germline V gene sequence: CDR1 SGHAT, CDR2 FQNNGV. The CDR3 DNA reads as TGTGCCAGCAGCTTAAGGGGCCTAAGTTGGAACAATGAGCAGTTCTTC. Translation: CASSLRGLSWNNEQFF.

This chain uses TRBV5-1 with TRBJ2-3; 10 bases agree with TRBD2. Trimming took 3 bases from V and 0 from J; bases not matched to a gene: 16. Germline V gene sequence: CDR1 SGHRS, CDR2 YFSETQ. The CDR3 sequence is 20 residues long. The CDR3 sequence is CASSWPSGGALAHSTDTQYF. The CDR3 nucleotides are TGCGCCAGCAGCTGGCCTAGCGGGGGAGCTTTGGCCCATAGCACAGATACGCAGTATTTT.

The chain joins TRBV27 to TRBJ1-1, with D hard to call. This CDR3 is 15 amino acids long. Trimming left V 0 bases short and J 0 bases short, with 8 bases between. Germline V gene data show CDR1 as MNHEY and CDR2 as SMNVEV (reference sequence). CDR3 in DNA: TGTGCCAGCAGTTTATCCCACCGGTTGAACACTGAAGCTTTCTTT. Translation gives CASSLSHRLNTEAFF.

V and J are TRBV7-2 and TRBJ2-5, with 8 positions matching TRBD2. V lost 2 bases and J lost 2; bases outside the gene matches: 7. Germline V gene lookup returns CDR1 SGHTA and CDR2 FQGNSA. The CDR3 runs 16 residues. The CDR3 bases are TGTGCCAGCAGCTTAACTAGCGGAACCTCACAAGAGACCCAGTACTTC. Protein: CASSLTSGTSQETQYF.

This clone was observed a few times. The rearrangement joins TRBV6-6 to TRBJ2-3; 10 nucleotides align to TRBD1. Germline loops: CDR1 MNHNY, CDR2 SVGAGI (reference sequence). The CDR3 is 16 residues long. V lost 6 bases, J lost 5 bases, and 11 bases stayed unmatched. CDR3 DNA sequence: TGTGCCAGCAGGGCCGGGACAGGGGAAGGTGGAGATACGCAGTATTTT. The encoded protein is CASRAGTGEGGDTQYF.

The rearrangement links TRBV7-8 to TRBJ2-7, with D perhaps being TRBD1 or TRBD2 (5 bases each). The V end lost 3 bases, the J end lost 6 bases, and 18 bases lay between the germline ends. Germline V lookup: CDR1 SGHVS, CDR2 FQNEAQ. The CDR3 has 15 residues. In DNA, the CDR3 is TGTGCCAGCAGCTTTAGGCGGACATCTGAGGGCGAGCAGTACTTC. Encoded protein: CASSFRRTSEGEQYF.

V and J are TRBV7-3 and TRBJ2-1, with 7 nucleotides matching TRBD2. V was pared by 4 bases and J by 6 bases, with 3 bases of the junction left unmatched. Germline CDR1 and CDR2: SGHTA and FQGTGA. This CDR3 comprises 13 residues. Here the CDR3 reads CASSSSGFNEQFF. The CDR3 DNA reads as TGTGCCAGCAGCTCTAGCGGCTTCAATGAGCAGTTCTTC.

CDR3 nucleotides: TGCGCCAGCAGCTTGAGGGGTGGCGGGACACAAGAGACCCAGTACTTC. Translating it yields CASSLRGGGTQETQYF. V is TRBV5-1 and J is TRBJ2-5; either TRBD1 or TRBD2 may supply D (6 bases each). V lost 1 base and J 2 bases, leaving 15 bases between the germline ends. The germline gives CDR1 SGHRS, CDR2 YFSETQ. The CDR3 is 16 amino acids.

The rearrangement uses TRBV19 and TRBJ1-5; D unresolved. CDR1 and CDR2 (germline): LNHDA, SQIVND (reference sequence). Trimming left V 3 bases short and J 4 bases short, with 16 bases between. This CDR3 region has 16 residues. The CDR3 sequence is CASSIGIGLWNQPQHF. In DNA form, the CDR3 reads TGTGCCAGTAGTATCGGAATTGGCCTGTGGAATCAGCCCCAGCATTTT.

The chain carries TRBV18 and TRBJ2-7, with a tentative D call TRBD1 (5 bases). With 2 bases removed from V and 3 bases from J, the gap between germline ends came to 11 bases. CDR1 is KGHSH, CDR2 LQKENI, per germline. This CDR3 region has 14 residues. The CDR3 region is CASSPEGHNYEQYF. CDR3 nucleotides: TGTGCCAGCTCACCAGAAGGACACAACTACGAGCAGTACTTC.

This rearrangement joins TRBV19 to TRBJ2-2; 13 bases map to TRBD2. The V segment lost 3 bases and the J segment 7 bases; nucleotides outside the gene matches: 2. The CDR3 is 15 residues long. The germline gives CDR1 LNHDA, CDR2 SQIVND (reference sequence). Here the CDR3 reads CASSIRTSGGGELFF. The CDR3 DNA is TGTGCCAGTAGTATTCGGACTAGCGGGGGCGGGGAGCTGTTTTTT.

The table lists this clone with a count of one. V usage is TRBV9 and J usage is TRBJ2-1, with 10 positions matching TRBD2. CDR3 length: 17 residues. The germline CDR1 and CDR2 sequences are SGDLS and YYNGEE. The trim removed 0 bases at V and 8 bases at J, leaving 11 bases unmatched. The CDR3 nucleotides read TGTGCCAGCAGCGTAGAAGGTAGCGGGAGGCGGGGCGATGAGCAGTTCTTC. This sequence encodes CASSVEGSGRRGDEQFF.

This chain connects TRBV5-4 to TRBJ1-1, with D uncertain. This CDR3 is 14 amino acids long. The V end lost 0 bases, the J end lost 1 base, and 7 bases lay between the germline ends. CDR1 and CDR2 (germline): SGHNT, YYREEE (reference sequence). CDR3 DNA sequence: TGTGCCAGCAGCTTGGGTTGGGGGAACACTGAAGCTTTCTTT. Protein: CASSLGWGNTEAFF.

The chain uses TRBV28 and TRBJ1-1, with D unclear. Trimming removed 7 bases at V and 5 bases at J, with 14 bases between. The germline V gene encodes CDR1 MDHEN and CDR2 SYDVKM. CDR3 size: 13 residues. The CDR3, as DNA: TGTGCCAGCAAGGAGGGTTGGGTTACTGAAGCTTTCTTT. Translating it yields CASKEGWVTEAFF.

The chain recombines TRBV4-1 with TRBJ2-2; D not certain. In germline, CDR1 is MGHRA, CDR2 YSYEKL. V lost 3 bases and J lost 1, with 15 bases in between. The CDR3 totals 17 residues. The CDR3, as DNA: TGCGCCAGCAGCCACTCATCCATGGGAATGAACACCGGGGAGCTGTTTTTT. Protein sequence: CASSHSSMGMNTGELFF.